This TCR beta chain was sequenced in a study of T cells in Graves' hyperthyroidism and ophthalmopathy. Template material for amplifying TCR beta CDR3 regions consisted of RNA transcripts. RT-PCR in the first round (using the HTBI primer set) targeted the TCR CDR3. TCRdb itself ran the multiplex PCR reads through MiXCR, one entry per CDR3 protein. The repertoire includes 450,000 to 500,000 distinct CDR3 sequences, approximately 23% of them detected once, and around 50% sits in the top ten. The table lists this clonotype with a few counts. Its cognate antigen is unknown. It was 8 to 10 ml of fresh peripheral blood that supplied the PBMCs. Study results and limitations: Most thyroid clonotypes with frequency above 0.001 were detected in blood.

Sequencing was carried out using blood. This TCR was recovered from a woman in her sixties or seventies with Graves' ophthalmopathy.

The CDR3 region has the DNA TGTGCCAGCAGTTCCTCCTGGGGCGGGGAGCTGTTTTTT. It is translated as CASSSSWGGELFF. The chain links TRBV27 to TRBJ2-2; D gene ambiguous. Per the germline V gene, CDR1 is MNHEY and CDR2 is SMNVEV (reference sequence). The CDR3 extends over 13 amino acids. Trimming stripped 4 bases from V and 7 bases from J, with 10 bases between.